This TCR beta chain was retrieved from a study of blood T cell repertoires in COVID-19. Study summary: Samples taken during acute and convalescent COVID-19 were collected in the United States, Italy and Spain. T cells, B-cell-depleted T cells, or PBMCs supplied cDNA or gDNA.

Authors' analysis steps: Scientists estimated how many nucleated cells there were by amplifying reference gene primers. Sequencing was performed with immunoSEQ multiplex PCR; in TCRdb, only in-frame clones are kept and a portion is missing. From that table come the V and J calls and clone size; the DNA was used to work out D and trimming. The sample lists approximately 170,000 clones, 89% occurring once. Trimming removed 2 bases from V and 6 bases from J; junction bases left unmatched: 7. The CDR3 consists of 15 residues. The V gene's germline CDR1 is GTSNPN and CDR2 SVGIG (reference sequence). The rearrangement joins TRBV30 to TRBJ2-1; 10 nucleotides match TRBD2. The TCR sequence derives from a man in his late teens or twenties who had recovered from COVID-19. Sample: peripheral blood. The CDR3 DNA is TGTGCCTGGAGTCGGACTAGCGGTCTTCTCAATGAGCAGTTCTTC. Its translation is CAWSRTSGLLNEQFF.